This passage covers 14 T cell receptor beta chains from one sample sequenced in a study of beta chain features in type 1 diabetes. Study findings and constraints: Shorter TCRB CDR3s, moderately but significantly so, were found in Type 1 diabetes patients in all four CD4+ subsets.

These TCRs are of unknown antigen specificity. Sequencing targeted expressed TCRB transcripts, as all isolated RNA had been reverse transcribed. Here immunoSEQ multiplex PCR was the method, and the copy in TCRdb shows in-frame clones only, minus some. This table has some 110,000 clones, less than 20% appearing once. Sequencing input: central memory CD4+ T cells from blood. The origin of the receptors is a man between 25 and 39 years old with type 1 diabetes.

The chain recombines TRBV18 with TRBJ2-3; no reliable D call. This CDR3 comprises 15 residues. V lost 0 bases, J lost 2 bases, and 9 bases lay in between. Germline V lookup: CDR1 KGHSH, CDR2 LQKENI. CDR3 DNA: TGTGCCAGCTCACCACCTCTCCTTACCACAGATACGCAGTATTTT. This gives the protein CASSPPLLTTDTQYF.

This clone came up a few times. The J gene is TRBJ1-2, the V gene TRBV5-6; D might be TRBD1 (5 bases). V shed 4 bases and J shed 8 bases, with 12 bases lying between them. This CDR3 has 12 amino acids. Germline lookup yields CDR1 SGHDT and CDR2 YYEEEE. The CDR3 nucleotides read TGTGCCAGCAGCCCGGGACTCAGAGGCTACACCTTC. Its protein is CASSPGLRGYTF.

The chain is built from TRBV30 and TRBJ1-5; D is perhaps TRBD1 (6 bases). CDR1 and CDR2 from the germline V gene are GTSNPN and SVGIG (reference sequence). Trimming left V 2 bases short and J 6 bases short, with 14 bases between. The CDR3 has 14 amino acids. In DNA, the CDR3 is TGTGCCTGGAGTTCCTATGGGGGGCTTCAGCCCCAGCATTTT. It translates to CAWSSYGGLQPQHF.

This clone was counted between two and nine times. V and J are TRBV7-2 and TRBJ2-7; possibly TRBD2 for D (5 bases). This CDR3 region has 15 residues. Trimming cost V 0 bases and J 5 bases, with 14 bases left between them. CDR1 and CDR2 (germline): SGHTA, FQGNSA. CDR3 DNA sequence: TGTGCCAGCAGCTTAGCGGGTAGGGAGTCCCACGAGCAGTACTTC. This gives the protein CASSLAGRESHEQYF.

This clone appeared a few times. As DNA, the CDR3 is TGTGCCAGCAGCTACACTAGCGGGGACTCAGATACGCAGTATTTT. Translating gives CASSYTSGDSDTQYF. The V and J genes are TRBV7-9 and TRBJ2-3, with TRBD2 matching over 10 bases. Germline values: CDR1 SEHNR, CDR2 FQNEAQ (reference sequence). Trimming removed 4 bases from V and 4 bases from J; junction bases left unmatched: 5. The CDR3 consists of 15 residues.

The sample holds a few counts of this clone. A read error may produce the germline difference seen at one junction end. The V gene is TRBV5-4, the J gene TRBJ2-3; D not certain. Germline V gene data show CDR1 as SGHNT and CDR2 as YYREEE (reference sequence). This CDR3 comprises 16 residues. CDR3 sequence: CASSQALSDRTDTQYF. DNA of the CDR3: TGCGCCAGCAGCCAAGCGTTAAGCGACCGCACAGATACGCAGTATTTT.

V and J are TRBV7-2 and TRBJ2-7; a possible D gene is TRBD1 (6 bases). This CDR3 spans 14 amino acids. Germline values: CDR1 SGHTA, CDR2 FQGNSA. V gave up 6 bases and J gave up 1 base, with 13 bases separating them. The CDR3 protein is CASSTGTPSYEQYF. CDR3 DNA sequence: TGTGCCAGCAGTACCGGGACACCTTCCTACGAGCAGTACTTC. The full variable domain, its missing parts supplied by reference TRBV7-2 and TRBJ2-7, is GAGVSQSPSNKVTEKGKDVELRCDPISGHTALYWYRQSLGQGLEFLIYFQGNSAPDKSGLPSDRFSAERTGGSVSTLTIQRTQQEDSAVYLCASSTGTPSYEQYFGPGTRLTVT.

This clone was counted a few times. The gene calls are TRBV6-6 and TRBJ1-6; D is ambiguous. In germline, CDR1 is MNHNY, CDR2 SVGAGI (reference sequence). The CDR3 sequence is 15 residues long. V lost 2 bases to trimming and J lost 4 bases, with 9 bases between them. The CDR3 coding sequence is TGTGCCAGCAGTTACCCGGTCGGGTATAATTCACCCCTCCACTTT. Protein: CASSYPVGYNSPLHF.

By share, this clone counts as medium-sized. This rearrangement joins TRBV28 to TRBJ2-5; perhaps TRBD2 as D (8 bases). This CDR3 comprises 17 residues. Trimming removed 7 bases at V and 5 bases at J, with 26 bases between. Germline V gene sequence: CDR1 MDHEN, CDR2 SYDVKM. The chain's CDR3 is CASTSPTGGGGRETQYF. For the CDR3, the DNA is TGTGCCAGCACCTCCCCTACTGGAGGGGGCGGGAGGGAGACCCAGTACTTC.

In its sample, this clone was seen a few times. The rearrangement links TRBV15 to TRBJ2-3; D may match TRBD1 or TRBD2 (6 bases each). Germline V gene data show CDR1 as LNHNV and CDR2 as YYDKDF (reference sequence). The CDR3 length is 18 residues. V was shortened by 5 bases and J by 3 bases, with 24 bases between the two germline ends. CDR3: CATSASRIQGGVTDTQYF. The CDR3 DNA is TGTGCCACCAGCGCATCACGTATACAGGGAGGAGTAACAGATACGCAGTATTTT. Drawing the rest from reference TRBV15 and TRBJ2-3, the complete variable domain is DAMVIQNPRYQVTQFGKPVTLSCSQTLNHNVMYWYQQKSSQAPKLLFHYYDKDFNNEADTPDNFQSRRPNTSFCFLDIRSPGLGDTAMYLCATSASRIQGGVTDTQYFGPGTRLTVL.

This clone appeared once. V gene TRBV11-2 combines with J gene TRBJ2-1; a weak D match, TRBD2 (5 bases). The CDR3 sequence is 13 residues long. CDR1 is SGHAT and CDR2 is FQNNGV in the germline V gene. V lost 5 bases and J lost 6, with 11 bases in between. The CDR3 DNA reads as TGTGCCAGCAGCCTCGGGGAAGTCAATGAGCAGTTCTTC. Translating it yields CASSLGEVNEQFF.

The chain joins TRBV5-5 to TRBJ2-6; the D is unclear. Germline V gives CDR1 SGHKS, CDR2 YYEKEE (reference sequence). This CDR3 comprises 19 residues. V was cut by 4 bases and J by 0 bases, with 20 bases left in between. CDR3 bases: TGTGCCAGCAGCCAAGATCAGGCAGGATTACTCTCTGGGGCCAACGTCCTGACTTTC. This translates into CASSQDQAGLLSGANVLTF.

This chain links TRBV4-2 with TRBJ2-3; no clear D. The CDR3 extends over 15 amino acids. Looked up from germline, CDR1 is LGHNA and CDR2 is YNFKEQ. V lost 1 base to trimming and J lost 2 bases, with 10 bases between them. CDR3 protein: CASSQGMGYTDTQYF. The CDR3 coding sequence is TGTGCCAGCAGCCAAGGTATGGGGTACACAGATACGCAGTATTTT.

This clone was detected only a few times. The J gene is TRBJ1-2, the V gene TRBV4-2; TRBD1 agrees at 8 bases. CDR1 is LGHNA, CDR2 YNFKEQ, per germline. V gave up 3 bases and J gave up 3 bases; unmatched junction bases: 3. The CDR3 is 14 amino acids. CDR3 in DNA: TGTGCCAGCAGCCAGGACAGGGTCGACTATGGCTACACCTTC. Translating gives CASSQDRVDYGYTF.